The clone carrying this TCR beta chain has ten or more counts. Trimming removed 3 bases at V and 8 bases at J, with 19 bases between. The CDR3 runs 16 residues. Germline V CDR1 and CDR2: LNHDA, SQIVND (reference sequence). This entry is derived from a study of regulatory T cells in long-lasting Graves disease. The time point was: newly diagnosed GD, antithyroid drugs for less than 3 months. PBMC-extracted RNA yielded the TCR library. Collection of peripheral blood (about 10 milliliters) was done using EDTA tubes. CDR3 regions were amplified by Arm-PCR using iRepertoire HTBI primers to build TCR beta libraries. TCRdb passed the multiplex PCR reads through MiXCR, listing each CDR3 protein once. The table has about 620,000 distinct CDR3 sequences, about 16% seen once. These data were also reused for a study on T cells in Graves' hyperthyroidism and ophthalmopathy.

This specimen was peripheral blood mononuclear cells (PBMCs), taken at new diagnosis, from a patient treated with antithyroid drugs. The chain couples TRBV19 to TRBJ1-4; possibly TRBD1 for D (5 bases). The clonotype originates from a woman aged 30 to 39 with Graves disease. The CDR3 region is CASSIQTTAVKEKLFF. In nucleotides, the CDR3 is TGTGCCAGTAGTATCCAGACGACAGCTGTGAAAGAAAAACTGTTTTTT.